The sequence of this T cell receptor beta chain was determined in a study of cytomegalovirus exposure and HLA in healthy donors. The study, taken as a whole, reports: Investigators reported fewer than 200 TCR beta chains as tied to cytomegalovirus.

A roughly 120-subject validation cohort, separate from the approximately 720-subject first cohort, supplied the donors. Note on this clone: Its specificity is not known.

The CDR3 extends over 19 amino acids. Looked up from germline, CDR1 is SGHNT and CDR2 is YENEEA. V trimming: 0 bases; J trimming: 5 bases; junction bases outside the gene matches: 14. Sequenced by immunoSEQ multiplex PCR; TCRdb stores in-frame clones only, minus some. The sample holds fewer than 150,000 clones, about 88% seen once. The chain joins TRBV11-3 to TRBJ2-5; TRBD2 matches 11 bases. The material sequenced was PBMCs. This receptor was identified in a man aged 18-30 years in good health and CMV-seropositive. The CDR3 region is CASSLDGPLAGEESETQYF. DNA for the CDR3: TGTGCCAGCAGCTTAGACGGTCCACTAGCGGGAGAGGAATCGGAGACCCAGTACTTC.